This T cell receptor (beta chain) was captured in a study of T-cell memory formation after mild COVID-19 (dated by TCRdb to the early 2020s). About the study as a whole: TCR sequence clusters from the two donors were largely donor specific. Longitudinal TCRalpha and TCRbeta repertoire sequencing tracked T-cell clones expanding and contracting after mild COVID-19 in two donors. Two young, previously healthy adult volunteers, one female and one male, were included in the cohort.

Ficoll-Paque density gradient centrifugation was the method used to isolate PBMCs. There are 11 amino acids in the CDR3, from cysteine to phenylalanine inclusive. Solely the CDR3 DNA is kept, with 33 bases framed from the first base. V and J lose 1 base and 7 bases, and a span of 5 bases separates them. CDR1 and CDR2 were assigned from the germline V gene (reference sequence) as LGHDT and YNNKEL. This clonotype occurred a few times. This receptor's antigen is unknown. No much larger clone is present one base from it, and per-base qualities are unavailable. The instrument was an Illumina NovaSeq 6000. TCRalpha and TCRbeta cDNA libraries were constructed by 5'RACE with constant-segment primers, with sample barcodes and unique molecular identifiers being introduced. Trizol reagent was used to extract RNA from every sample. The libraries were amplified in two PCR steps, and the second step added a second sample barcode and Illumina TruSeq adapters. Libraries were sequenced on an Illumina NovaSeq with 2 x 150 bp paired-end reads. In the paper's pipeline: Reads were demultiplexed and collapsed into UMI-guided consensus sequences with migec v1.2.7. With mixcr v2.1.11, UMI consensuses were aligned to TRA and TRB V and J templates and assembled into clonotypes. A clonotype was counted as expanded or contracted only when both edgeR and NoisET called the clonotype significant, with the noise models trained on biological replicates. For edgeR calls, the thresholds were a false discovery rate-adjusted p below 0.01 and a log2 fold-change of 1. PCA with hierarchical clustering of max-normalized trajectories of the 1000 most abundant clonotypes was used as exploratory dynamics analysis. Separately sequenced CD4+ and CD8+ repertoires were used to assign a CD4 or CD8 phenotype to each responding clone. TCRdb handled the public reads itself, with Q25 trimming in fastp and clone calling in MiXCR, and kept productive beta chains. Records with the same CDR3 protein are collapsed into one entry carrying the most frequent genes and DNA. The V and J calls here are based on TCRdb, not the publication. Recorded for this sample are roughly 600,000 distinct CDR3 sequences; approximately 19% of them occurred a single time. The ten largest account for around 12% of the sample.

The research as a whole found: The study included only a couple of mild cases, and larger cohorts that include severe cases with pre-infection samples were judged to be necessary. Contracting CD4+ clones were found mainly in CM and EM memory subsets, while CD8+ clones were enriched in EMRA. Some responding clones were found in pre-infection memory, which suggests that pre-existing cross-reactive memory T cells took part in the SARS-CoV-2 response. The second-wave clones that peaked on day 37 were not confirmed to be SARS-CoV-2 specific. From day 15 to 85, contracting clones showed balanced CD4/CD8 phenotypes, whereas a second wave of clones that expanded from day 15 to 37 leaned towards CD4+.

The sequencing sample was made of PBMCs or a T cell subset sorted from them (not recorded which). The sequence derives from an adult woman who had mild COVID-19 (a few samples of this study predate the infection). The sample titles of this study are shuffled in the database, so cell type and time point are left out; the donor was told from shared clones. The chain is made from TRBV3-1 and TRBJ2-7; no D gene call is confident. The CDR3 protein sequence reads: CASSQVEEQYF. The sequenced DNA is TGTGCCAGCAGCCAAGTGGAAGAGCAGTACTTC.